This entry describes one T cell receptor (beta chain). In this sample, this clone turned up once. Its specific antigen is unknown. Base qualities are not recorded, but no much larger clone differs from it by a single base. TCRbeta CDR3 regions were amplified from genomic DNA by means of the immunoSEQ Assay, a bias-controlled multiplex PCR. Per the authors' processing: The number of nucleated cells in each sample was estimated from the amplification of reference gene primers within the assay. Sequence reads were collapsed and filtered to measure the absolute abundance of every unique TCRbeta CDR3 rearrangement. For each sample, productive Simpson clonality was calculated as the square root of Simpson's diversity index over productive rearrangements. Entries here come from immuneACCESS through TCRdb and include only in-frame sequences with V and J called. Some clones fail to appear in such tables; in the studies checked, an unresolved V gene covers under half of the shortfall, and the cause of the remainder is unknown. The D gene and trimming were derived from the DNA, and the V and J assignments and clone size from that table. In all, the sample holds 80,000 to 130,000 clones, and around nine tenths of those were seen once. The biggest ten clones account for under 7.5% of the sample.

A distance of 13 bases separates the germline ends of V and J, which lose 1 base and 0 bases respectively. The CDR3 covers 17 residues, taking in both the cysteine and the phenylalanine. The kept DNA is CDR3 alone, 51 bases in frame from the first base. The CDR1 and CDR2 encoded by the germline V gene are MGHRA and YSYEKL. Collaborating institutions collected whole blood in K2EDTA tubes following their own protocols. For TCRbeta analysis, collaborator samples were shipped as frozen whole blood, as isolated PBMCs, or as DNA extracted from either sample type. This sample is part of a study of blood T cell repertoires in COVID-19 (dated by TCRdb to the early 2020s). For the wider study: The collaborator samples originated in the United States, Italy and Spain and spanned the acute and convalescent phases of COVID-19. The material from the prospective study consisted of cDNA or gDNA derived from T cells, B-cell-depleted T cells, or PBMCs. Where available, HLA class I and class II types were taken from metadata supplied by the sample provider and were not determined by assay-based typing. Subjects who had been exposed to COVID-19, were actively infected with it, or had recovered from it provided the deeply sampled blood TCRbeta repertoires that made up the dataset. Nearly every sample came with metadata listing a de-identified subject ID, COVID-19 status, age in years and sex. The repertoires were released in a freely available public database intended as a resource for research on the immune response to SARS-CoV-2. The samples were drawn from two sources: the first 160 participants of the ongoing ImmuneRACE study, and 1,200 or so subjects contributed by 6 global collaborators.

Summary of the overall study and its limitations: Clinical and demographic metadata were provided uncurated, with the amount varying by source and participant.

This receptor was identified in a man aged 65-85 years with acute or convalescent COVID-19. Rearrangement joined TRBV4-1 to TRBJ1-5; the D segment cannot be called with confidence. Sequenced: peripheral blood. The CDR3 protein: CASSQVGVLPSNQPQHF. The sequenced DNA is TGCGCCAGCAGCCAAGTAGGAGTCCTCCCTAGCAATCAGCCCCAGCATTTT.